This is a list of T cell receptor beta chains from one sample in a study of cytomegalovirus exposure and HLA in healthy donors. Only in-frame clones appear in the TCRdb table, and some are missing; sequencing was by immunoSEQ multiplex PCR. The sample has around 150,000 clones; 68% are singletons. The sequenced material came from PBMCs. The receptors come from a woman aged 35 to 49 in good health and CMV-seropositive. The CDR3 runs from the conserved cysteine through the conserved F or W. The D gene is left open where the match is weak. Clone size is shown for a subset of rows, as once, few, many or a class of expanded clone.

cdr3_nt cdr3_aa j_call v_call d_call clone_size
TGCAGCCCCCGTTCTAGCTCAGAGGAGCAGTTCTTC CSPRSSSEEQFF TRBJ2-1 TRBV29-1 - -
TGCAGTGCAATACTTTTAGAGGACTACCCCTTC CSAILLEDYPF TRBJ1-2 TRBV20-1 - -
TGCGCCAGCGCTCCGGGTCCTTCGGACACTGAAGCTTTCTTT CASAPGPSDTEAFF TRBJ1-1 TRBV5-1 - once
TGTGCCAGCAGCGCGGGACAGGGTCTAAATAGCAATCAGCCCCAGCATTTT CASSAGQGLNSNQPQHF TRBJ1-5 TRBV9 TRBD1 -
TGTGCCAGCGTGAAGGGGAAGTCGGGCGAGCAGTACTTC CASVKGKSGEQYF TRBJ2-7 TRBV2 - -
TGTGCCAGCAGCAAAGCCCCCCGGTTAGCAAGACAGAAAGAAGGGGTGAACACTGAAGCTTTCTTT CASSKAPRLARQKEGVNTEAFF TRBJ1-1 TRBV21-1 - -
TGTGCCAGCAGCTTCAGGGGGAGTTCACCCCTCCACTTT CASSFRGSSPLHF TRBJ1-6 TRBV5-6 TRBD1 -
TGTGCCAGCACTCCCGGGACAGGGGTTCTAGAGACCCAGTACTTC CASTPGTGVLETQYF TRBJ2-5 TRBV6-6 TRBD1 -
TGTGCCAGTAGCTCGACAGGGACCTATGGCTACACCTTC CASSSTGTYGYTF TRBJ1-2 TRBV19 TRBD1 -
TGTGCCAGCTCACCACCGACAGGGGTTGGCAATCAGCCCCAGCATTTT CASSPPTGVGNQPQHF TRBJ1-5 TRBV18 TRBD1 -
TGCGCCAGCAAGGGACAGACGATCTACGAGCAGTACTTC CASKGQTIYEQYF TRBJ2-7 TRBV10-2 TRBD1 -
TGTGCCAGCAGTGTTGTCGCCCAGGGGAACAATCAGCCCCAGCATTTT CASSVVAQGNNQPQHF TRBJ1-5 TRBV6-1 - -
TGTGCCAGCCTTAGCGGGGGCCGAGAGACCCAGTACTTC CASLSGGRETQYF TRBJ2-5 TRBV2 TRBD2 -
TGTGCCAGCAGTTACAGACAGGGCGGAGTCTATGGCTACACCTTC CASSYRQGGVYGYTF TRBJ1-2 TRBV7-2 TRBD1 once
TGTGCCAGCAGCTTAGGGGACTCGGAACCGTTCTTC CASSLGDSEPFF TRBJ2-1 TRBV7-2 - -
TGCGCCAGCAGCTTGGGGCTAGCGGCCTCCTACGAGCAGTACTTC CASSLGLAASYEQYF TRBJ2-7 TRBV5-1 TRBD2 -
TGCGCCAGCAGCCCCCAGACAGGTTCCAACTATGGCTACACCTTC CASSPQTGSNYGYTF TRBJ1-2 TRBV5-1 - -
TGTGCCAGCAGCTCCCGGGACAGGGGAAAAAACACTGAAGCTTTCTTT CASSSRDRGKNTEAFF TRBJ1-1 TRBV21-1 - -
TGTGCCACCAGCAGAGGCGACCTGACTAGCGGAACAGATACGCAGTATTTT CATSRGDLTSGTDTQYF TRBJ2-3 TRBV15 TRBD2 few
TGTGCCAGTAGTATAGGGGGACTAGCGGGAGTAATGTACAATGAGCAGTTCTTC CASSIGGLAGVMYNEQFF TRBJ2-1 TRBV19 TRBD2 -
TGTGCCAGCTCACCACGGACAGGGAACACCGGGGAGCTGTTTTTT CASSPRTGNTGELFF TRBJ2-2 TRBV18 TRBD1 -
TGCGCCAGCAGCCTCACTAGCGTTTACTCCTACGAGCAGTACTTC CASSLTSVYSYEQYF TRBJ2-7 TRBV5-1 TRBD2 few
TGCGCCAGCAGCCGATCGCGGGACGGCGGAAACACCATATATTTT CASSRSRDGGNTIYF TRBJ1-3 TRBV4-3 - -
TGTGCCTGGACTCCATCGGGATCTTGGAACACTGAAGCTTTCTTT CAWTPSGSWNTEAFF TRBJ1-1 TRBV30 - -
TGTGCCAGCAGTGCGCGGGAGGTCGGAGATACGCAGTATTTT CASSAREVGDTQYF TRBJ2-3 TRBV2 TRBD2 -
TGCGCCAGCAGCCACTCGGACAGCTATGGCTACACCTTC CASSHSDSYGYTF TRBJ1-2 TRBV4-3 - -
TGTGCCAGCAGCGCCGGACAGCAAACTGAAGCTTTCTTT CASSAGQQTEAFF TRBJ1-1 TRBV7-2 - few
TGTGCCAGCGCTCCCGGGAGAACCTACAATGAGCCGTTCTTC CASAPGRTYNEPFF TRBJ2-1 TRBV5-8 - -
TGTGCCAGTAGCCCAGGGCAGGTTAGCAATCAGCCCCAGCATTTT CASSPGQVSNQPQHF TRBJ1-5 TRBV19 - -
TGTGCCAGCACCACCCTGCGGGAACAGGGGGAGACCCAGTACTTC CASTTLREQGETQYF TRBJ2-5 TRBV5-6 - -
TGTGCCAGCGGCCGGGACTCCTACGAGCAGTACTTC CASGRDSYEQYF TRBJ2-7 TRBV2 - -
TGTGCCAGCAGCGTAGGGGGGGGGCACCTCACAGATACGCAGTATTTT CASSVGGGHLTDTQYF TRBJ2-3 TRBV9 - -
TGTGCCAGCACCTTGTGGACTAGCGGTTACTACGAGCAGTACTTC CASTLWTSGYYEQYF TRBJ2-7 TRBV7-2 TRBD2 -
TGTGCCAGCTCTCGGACTCGGGTGCGGGCGATGCATCAGCCCCAGCATTTT CASSRTRVRAMHQPQHF TRBJ1-5 TRBV18 - -
TGTGCCAGCACGCCCTCCGGGACAGTAATGAACACTGAAGCTTTCTTT CASTPSGTVMNTEAFF TRBJ1-1 TRBV28 TRBD1 few
TGTGCCACCAGCAGTGAACGGTTCGGGGATACGCAGTATTTT CATSSERFGDTQYF TRBJ2-3 TRBV15 - few
TGTGCCAGCACCTCAGGGCCGACCTACGAGCAGTACTTC CASTSGPTYEQYF TRBJ2-7 TRBV7-2 - -
TGTGCCATCAGTGTCGGAGGGGCCTCTGGAAACACCATATATTTT CAISVGGASGNTIYF TRBJ1-3 TRBV10-3 - -
TGCGCCAGCAGCTTGACAGGTGACACTGAAGCTTTCTTT CASSLTGDTEAFF TRBJ1-1 TRBV5-1 - -